The sequence of this T cell receptor (beta chain) was determined in a study of CD8 T cells in Susac syndrome. This CDR3 region has 17 residues. Trimming took 0 bases from V and 7 from J, leaving 20 bases between them. Germline assignment: CDR1 SGHVS and CDR2 FNYEAQ. Roughly 0.45 to 1 ug RNA was reverse transcribed with random hexamers. TCRdb called the immunoSEQ multiplex PCR reads again in MiXCR, with one record for every CDR3 protein. The table shows some 300,000 distinct CDR3 sequences, with roughly 85% occurring only once. CD8+ and CD4+ T cells from blood underwent TCR beta sequencing. While CD8+ and CD4+ T cells were isolated negatively, TEMRA cells were enriched by FACS.

Sequenced material: CD8+ T cells from PBMCs. The source of this sequence is a human donor with multiple sclerosis. The chain links TRBV7-6 to TRBJ2-3, with D perhaps assigned TRBD1 or TRBD2 (5 bases each). DNA for the CDR3: TGTGCCAGCAGCTTAGCGAGGAGCAGGGAGTCACCGAATACGCAGTATTTT. Translation gives CASSLARSRESPNTQYF.